This is a list of T cell receptor beta chains from one sample in a study of early T cells in non-severe SARS-CoV-2 infection. TCRdb re-called the 5' RACE reads with MiXCR, one entry per CDR3 protein. The data contain around 61,000 distinct CDR3 sequences, about 10% of them singletons. Sequencing was carried out using whole blood. These receptors originate from an adult who was a healthcare worker with PCR-confirmed SARS-CoV-2 infection or an uninfected control (not recorded which). The conserved cysteine and the conserved F or W are not part of the CDR3 here.

len: 11; j_gene: TRBJ2-7; v_gene: TRBV2; CDR3aa: ASIGQESYEQY
len: 13; j_gene: TRBJ2-7; v_gene: TRBV7-2; CDR3aa: ASSLAGLSPYEQY
len: 13; j_gene: TRBJ2-3; v_gene: TRBV7-2; CDR3aa: ASSWAGAGTDTQY
len: 14; j_gene: TRBJ2-1; v_gene: TRBV24-1; CDR3aa: ATSDFSGSVGDEQF
len: 15; j_gene: TRBJ2-7; v_gene: TRBV15; CDR3aa: ATSRDIILGGSYEQY
len: 13; j_gene: TRBJ2-7; v_gene: TRBV7-2; CDR3aa: ASRPSSGRDAEQY
len: 12; j_gene: TRBJ1-2; v_gene: TRBV12-3/TRBV12-4; CDR3aa: ASSPRRVSYGYT
len: 13; j_gene: TRBJ1-2; v_gene: TRBV10-3; CDR3aa: AISNNQQGPYGYT
len: 10; j_gene: TRBJ1-1; v_gene: TRBV6-2/TRBV6-3; CDR3aa: ASSYSGGQAF
len: 14; j_gene: TRBJ2-1; v_gene: TRBV14; CDR3aa: ASSHRRALVNHEQF
len: 12; j_gene: TRBJ2-3; v_gene: TRBV6-1; CDR3aa: ASSEEKETDTQY
len: 15; j_gene: TRBJ1-1; v_gene: TRBV6-5; CDR3aa: ASSPRPPGRMNTEAF
len: 14; j_gene: TRBJ2-3; v_gene: TRBV10-3; CDR3aa: AIRASGRGDTDTQY
len: 14; j_gene: TRBJ2-7; v_gene: TRBV15; CDR3aa: ATAPGQSSRDYEQY